This T cell receptor (beta chain) was identified in a study of PD-1 blockade in classical Hodgkin lymphoma. This CDR3 comprises 14 residues. Germline values: CDR1 KGHSH, CDR2 LQKENI. The trim removed 5 bases at V and 5 bases at J, leaving 8 bases unmatched. Each patient's relapse followed autologous stem cell transplantation, and brentuximab vedotin exposure varied. Regarding the study as a whole: Prior to therapy, complete responders displayed diversity much like that of newly diagnosed patients. Anyone who began nivolumab under 1 year after ASCT was excluded.

On this clone: Its cognate antigen is unknown.

Produced via immunoSEQ multiplex PCR; TCRdb's table is partial and in-frame only. Counted here are some 84,000 clones, approximately 91% occurring once; the ten biggest clones make up around 20%. Sequenced here: peripheral blood mononuclear cells (PBMCs), sampled at baseline. The receptor was isolated from a human donor with classical Hodgkin lymphoma. The V and J genes are TRBV18 and TRBJ1-1; 7 nucleotides agree with TRBD1. The CDR3 is CASSARQGETEAFF. In nucleotides, the CDR3 is TGTGCCAGCTCAGCTCGCCAGGGGGAAACTGAAGCTTTCTTT.